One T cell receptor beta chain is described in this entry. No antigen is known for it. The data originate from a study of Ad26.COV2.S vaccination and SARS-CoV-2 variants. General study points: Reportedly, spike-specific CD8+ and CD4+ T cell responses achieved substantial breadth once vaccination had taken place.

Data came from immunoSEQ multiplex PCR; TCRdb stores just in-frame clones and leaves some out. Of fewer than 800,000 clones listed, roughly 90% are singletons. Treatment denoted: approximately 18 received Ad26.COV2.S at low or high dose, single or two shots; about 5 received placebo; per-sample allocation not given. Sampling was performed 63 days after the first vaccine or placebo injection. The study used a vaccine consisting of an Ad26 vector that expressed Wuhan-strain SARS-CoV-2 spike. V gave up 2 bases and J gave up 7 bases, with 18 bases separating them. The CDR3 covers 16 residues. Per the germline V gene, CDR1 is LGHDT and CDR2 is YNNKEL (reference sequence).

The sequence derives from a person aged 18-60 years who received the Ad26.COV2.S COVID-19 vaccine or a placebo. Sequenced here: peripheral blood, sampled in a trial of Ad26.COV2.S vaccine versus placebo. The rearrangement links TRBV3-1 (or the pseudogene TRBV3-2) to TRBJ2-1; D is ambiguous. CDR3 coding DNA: TGTGCCAGCAGCCAAACGATTTTTCCTGGCCTGAATGAGCAGTTCTTC. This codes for CASSQTIFPGLNEQFF.